This T cell receptor beta chain was recorded in a study of shared clonotypes between healthy human individuals. Whole-study context: Researchers assigned three CD4 naive, three CD4 memory, two CD8 naive and one CD8 memory plate to each donor. Overall study findings and caveats: Clonotypes shared by all four sorted-subset donors had higher generation probabilities than non-shared clonotypes. On the whole, naive subsets had larger estimated richness than memory subsets had. Only blood was sampled; tissue repertoires likely differ.

Produced via immunoSEQ multiplex PCR; TCRdb's table is partial and in-frame only. The repertoire holds some 2,000,000 clones, about 95% seen once, with 1.1% in the top ten. The CDR3 covers 14 residues. From germline, CDR1 is SEHNR and CDR2 FQNEAQ (reference sequence). The trim removed 5 bases at V and 6 bases at J, leaving 6 bases unmatched. Worth noting for this clone: What it binds is not known.

Naive CD8 populations comprised CD45RO-negative cells positively selected for CCR7, excluding terminally differentiated effector memory CD45RA+ cells. Sequencing was done on a sample of naive CD8+ T cells sorted from blood. The origin of this receptor is a young man in good health. The rearrangement uses TRBV7-9 and TRBJ2-2; TRBD1 matches at 7 bases. CDR3 region: CASSQQGKAGELFF. The CDR3 coding sequence is TGTGCCAGCAGCCAACAGGGGAAGGCCGGGGAGCTGTTTTTT.